The 10 T cell receptor beta chains given below trace back to one sample, sequenced in a study of cytomegalovirus exposure and HLA in healthy donors. It was with 60 Vbeta and 13 Jbeta primers that the PCR ran. Produced via immunoSEQ multiplex PCR; TCRdb's table is partial and in-frame only. This sample has approximately 100,000 clones, with around 80% found just once. Input material: PBMCs. These receptors were taken from a female donor in good health and CMV-seronegative.

The chain joins TRBV7-9 to TRBJ2-3; TRBD1 matches 12 bases. The CDR3 spans 15 residues. Per the germline V gene, CDR1 is SEHNR and CDR2 is FQNEAQ (reference sequence). V dropped 5 bases and J dropped 6; count of bases not matched to a gene: 6. CDR3 in DNA: TGTGCCAGCAGCGCCCAGGGACAGGGGGCTGATACGCAGTATTTT. It encodes CASSAQGQGADTQYF.

The chain carries TRBV6-5 and TRBJ1-2, with D possibly matching TRBD1 (6 bases). The CDR3 is made up of 13 amino acids. Germline CDR1 MNHEY, CDR2 SVGAGI. Trimming took off 4 bases at V and 4 bases at J, with 10 bases between the two ends. CDR3 nucleotide sequence: TGTGCCAGCAGTTTCGACAGGATCTATGGCTACACCTTC. It codes for CASSFDRIYGYTF.

The chain is built from TRBV5-1 and TRBJ2-5, with a tentative D call TRBD2 (6 bases). Germline CDR1 SGHRS, CDR2 YFSETQ. Trimming removed 3 bases at V and 2 bases at J, with 14 bases between. The CDR3 loop spans 15 amino acids. The CDR3 loop reads CASSWRGAGQETQYF. The CDR3 coding sequence is TGCGCCAGCAGCTGGCGGGGAGCGGGTCAAGAGACCCAGTACTTC.

The chain is built from TRBV19 and TRBJ1-6; D is ambiguous. The V and J ends lost 1 base and 8 bases respectively, with 12 bases between them. The CDR3 is 15 residues long. In germline, CDR1 is LNHDA, CDR2 SQIVND (reference sequence). Here the CDR3 reads CASSIVGGGDSPLHF. CDR3 coding DNA: TGTGCCAGTAGTATAGTTGGTGGCGGTGATTCACCCCTCCACTTT. Drawing the rest from reference TRBV19 and TRBJ1-6, the complete variable domain is DGGITQSPKYLFRKEGQNVTLSCEQNLNHDAMYWYRQDPGQGLRLIYYSQIVNDFQKGDIAEGYSVSREKKESFPLTVTSAQKNPTAFYLCASSIVGGGDSPLHFGNGTRLTVT.

This rearrangement joins TRBV7-9 to TRBJ2-5, with TRBD1 matching 7 bases. The end of the DNA fits TRBJ2-7 better, so the J call may be wrong. This CDR3 has 15 residues. Looked up from germline, CDR1 is SEHNR and CDR2 is FQNEAQ (reference sequence). CDR3 bases: TGTGCCAGCAGCGCGCTACAGGGGCTATCCTACGAGCAGTACTTC. This encodes CASSALQGLSYEQYF.

The V call is TRBV7-8, the J call TRBJ1-5; no clear D gene. V was clipped by 5 bases and J by 5 bases, with 7 bases between them. The CDR3 sequence is 12 residues long. The germline V gene has CDR1 SGHVS and CDR2 FQNEAQ. CDR3 region: CASSPRDQPQHF. DNA of the CDR3: TGTGCCAGCAGCCCACGAGATCAGCCCCAGCATTTT.

The gene calls are TRBV5-4 and TRBJ2-2; D possibly corresponds to TRBD1 (6 bases). V was clipped by 2 bases and J by 6 bases, with 14 bases between them. The V gene's germline CDR1 is SGHNT and CDR2 YYREEE (reference sequence). CDR3 length: 15 amino acids. DNA of the CDR3: TGTGCCAGCAGCTTTGACCACGGGACACCCGGGGAGCTGTTTTTT. Its protein product is CASSFDHGTPGELFF.

The chain joins TRBV19 to TRBJ1-5; 7 positions agree with TRBD1. Per germline, CDR1 LNHDA and CDR2 SQIVND (reference sequence). With 3 bases clipped from V and 8 bases from J, the junction kept 7 bases outside the gene matches. The length of the CDR3 is 14 residues. The CDR3 sequence is CASSMRDRVEPQHF. The CDR3 DNA is TGTGCCAGTAGTATGAGAGACAGGGTAGAGCCCCAGCATTTT.

This sequence joins TRBV5-6 and TRBJ1-6; D gene ambiguous. V was pared by 2 bases and J by 4 bases, with 10 bases between. CDR3 length: 15 residues. Germline values: CDR1 SGHDT, CDR2 YYEEEE. Here the CDR3 DNA reads TGTGCCAGCAGCTTCGTTCGAGCGTATAATTCACCCCTCCACTTT. Translated: CASSFVRAYNSPLHF.

The chain recombines TRBV5-6 with TRBJ2-1; TRBD2 aligns across 14 bases. This CDR3 contains 17 residues. J lost 0 bases, V lost 6 bases, and 5 bases had no gene match. Per germline, CDR1 SGHDT and CDR2 YYEEEE. The CDR3 here is CASTGTSGGISYNEQFF. The CDR3, as DNA: TGTGCCAGCACCGGGACTAGCGGGGGCATCTCCTACAATGAGCAGTTCTTC.